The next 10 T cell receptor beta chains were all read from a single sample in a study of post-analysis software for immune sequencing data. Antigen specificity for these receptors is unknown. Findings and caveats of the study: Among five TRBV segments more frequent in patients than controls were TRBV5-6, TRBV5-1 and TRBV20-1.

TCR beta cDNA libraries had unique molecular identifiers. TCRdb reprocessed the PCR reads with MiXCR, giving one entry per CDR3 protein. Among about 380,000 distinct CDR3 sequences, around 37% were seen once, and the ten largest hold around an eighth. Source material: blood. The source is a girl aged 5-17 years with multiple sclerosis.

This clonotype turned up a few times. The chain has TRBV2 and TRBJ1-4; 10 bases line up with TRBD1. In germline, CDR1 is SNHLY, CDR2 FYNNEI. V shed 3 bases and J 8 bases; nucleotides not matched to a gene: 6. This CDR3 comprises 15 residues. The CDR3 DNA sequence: TGTGCCAGCAGTGAGAGACAGGGGGCACGCGAAAAACTGTTTTTT. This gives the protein CASSERQGAREKLFF.

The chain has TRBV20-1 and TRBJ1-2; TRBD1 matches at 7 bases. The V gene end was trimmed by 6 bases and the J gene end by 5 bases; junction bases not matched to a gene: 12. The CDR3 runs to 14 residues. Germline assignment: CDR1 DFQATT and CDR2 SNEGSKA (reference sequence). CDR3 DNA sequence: TGCAGTGCGGAACCCGGGACAGCGGGTTATGGCTACACCTTC. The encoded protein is CSAEPGTAGYGYTF.

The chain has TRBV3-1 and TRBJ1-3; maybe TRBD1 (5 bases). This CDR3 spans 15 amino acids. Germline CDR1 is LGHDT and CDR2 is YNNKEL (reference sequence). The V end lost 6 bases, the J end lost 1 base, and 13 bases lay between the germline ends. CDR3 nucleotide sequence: TGTGCCAGCAGTTACTCAGCAGGGTCTGGAAACACCATATATTTT. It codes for CASSYSAGSGNTIYF.

The CDR3 spells CATSDPDTNTGELFF. DNA of the CDR3: TGTGCCACCAGTGACCCCGACACGAACACCGGGGAGCTGTTTTTT. V usage is TRBV24-1 and J usage is TRBJ2-2; no clear D gene. V lost 4 bases to trimming and J lost 0 bases, with 8 bases between them. The germline V gene encodes CDR1 KGHDR and CDR2 SFDVKD. This CDR3 is 15 amino acids long.

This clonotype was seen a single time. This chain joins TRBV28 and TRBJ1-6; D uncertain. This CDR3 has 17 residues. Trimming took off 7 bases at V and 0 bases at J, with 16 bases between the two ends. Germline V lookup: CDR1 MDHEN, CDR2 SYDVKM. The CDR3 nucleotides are TGTGCCAGCACTACCCAGGTCCACAGCTCCTATAATTCACCCCTCCACTTT. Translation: CASTTQVHSSYNSPLHF.

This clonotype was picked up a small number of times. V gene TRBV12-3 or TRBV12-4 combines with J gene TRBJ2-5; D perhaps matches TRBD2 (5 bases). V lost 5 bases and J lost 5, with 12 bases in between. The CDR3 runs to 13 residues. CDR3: CASSRIRGETQYF. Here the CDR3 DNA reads TGTGCCAGCAGTCGCATAAGAGGGGAGACCCAGTACTTC.

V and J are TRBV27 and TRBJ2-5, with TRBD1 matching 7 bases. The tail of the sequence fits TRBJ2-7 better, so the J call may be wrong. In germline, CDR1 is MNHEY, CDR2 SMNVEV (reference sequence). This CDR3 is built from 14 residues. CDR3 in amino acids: CASSRTGQFHEQYF. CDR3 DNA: TGTGCCAGCAGCAGAACGGGACAGTTCCACGAGCAGTACTTC.

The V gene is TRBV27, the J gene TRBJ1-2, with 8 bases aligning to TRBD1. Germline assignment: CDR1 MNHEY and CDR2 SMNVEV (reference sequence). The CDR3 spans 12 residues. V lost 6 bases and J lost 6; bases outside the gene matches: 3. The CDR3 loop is CASRQGGNGYTF. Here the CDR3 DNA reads TGTGCCAGCAGACAGGGGGGAAATGGCTACACCTTC.

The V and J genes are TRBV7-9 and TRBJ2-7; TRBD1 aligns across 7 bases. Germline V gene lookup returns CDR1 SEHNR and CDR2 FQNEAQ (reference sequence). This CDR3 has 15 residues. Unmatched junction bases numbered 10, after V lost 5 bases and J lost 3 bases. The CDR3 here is CASSPAAQGNYEQYF. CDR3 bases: TGTGCCAGCAGCCCCGCGGCACAGGGGAACTACGAGCAGTACTTC.

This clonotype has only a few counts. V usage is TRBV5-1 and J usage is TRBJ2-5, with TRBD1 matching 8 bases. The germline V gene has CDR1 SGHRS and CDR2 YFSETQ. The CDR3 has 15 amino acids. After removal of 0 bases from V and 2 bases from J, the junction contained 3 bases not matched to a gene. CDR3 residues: CASSLAGQGQETQYF. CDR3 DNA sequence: TGCGCCAGCAGCTTGGCCGGACAGGGACAAGAGACCCAGTACTTC.